This is a list of T cell receptor beta chains from one sample in a study of blood T cell repertoires in COVID-19. TCRdb's copy holds only in-frame clones and misses some; the assay was immunoSEQ multiplex PCR. This sample carries roughly 16,000 clones, roughly 89% of them seen once, and the ten largest clones take roughly 32%. Specimen: peripheral blood. The receptors derive from a woman of 80 years or more with COVID-19, enrolled during active disease. CDR3s include the opening cysteine and the closing phenylalanine or tryptophan. The D gene is left open where the match is weak. Where a row states a size, it is once, few, many or the class of an expanded clone; other rows omit it.

>TRBJ1-1|-|TRBV5-1|-
TGCGCCAGCAGCTCGCAATCGTGGAGGACTGAAGCTTTCTTT
CASSSQSWRTEAFF
>TRBJ2-7|TRBD1|TRBV7-3|-
TGTGCCAGCAGCTCGGGGACAGGGGCCTCCTACGAGCAGTACTTC
CASSSGTGASYEQYF
>TRBJ1-1|-|TRBV5-1|-
TGCGCCAGCAGCTTGGTATCACAGGTCATTGAAGCTTTCTTT
CASSLVSQVIEAFF
>TRBJ2-7|TRBD1|TRBV7-3|-
TGTGCCAGCAGCTTCGGGGGACAGGGAGGGAAGCAGTACTTC
CASSFGGQGGKQYF
>TRBJ1-3|TRBD1|TRBV5-1|-
TGCGCCAGCAGCTCGGAGGGGGCCAAGAGCTCTGGAAACACCATATATTTT
CASSSEGAKSSGNTIYF
>TRBJ1-2|TRBD1|TRBV19|-
TGTGCCAGTAGTATAGCCGGGACAGGGGGGAACTATGGCTACACCTTC
CASSIAGTGGNYGYTF
>TRBJ2-1|TRBD2|TRBV5-1|few
TGCGCCAGCAGCTTGATAGCGGGAGGGCCATACAATGAGCAGTTCTTC
CASSLIAGGPYNEQFF
>TRBJ2-7|-|TRBV27|-
TGTGCCAGCACAAGGGGTAGGGGAACTACTGAGCAGTACTTC
CASTRGRGTTEQYF
>TRBJ1-2|TRBD1|TRBV19|-
TGTGCCAGTAGTCCGCGTGGACAGGGCGATGGCTATGGCTACACCTTC
CASSPRGQGDGYGYTF
>TRBJ1-3|-|TRBV19|-
TGTGCCAGTAGTGCCCGCCTGGGACACAGCTCTGGAAACACCATATATTTT
CASSARLGHSSGNTIYF
>TRBJ2-5|TRBD2|TRBV12-5|-
TGTGCTAGTGGCGCTCTGGGACTAGCGGAGGAGACCCAGTACTTC
CASGALGLAEETQYF
>TRBJ2-3|-|TRBV11-2|-
TGTGCCAGCAGCCTAGGGTCTAGTAGGCCTAGCACAGATACGCAGTATTTT
CASSLGSSRPSTDTQYF
>TRBJ1-4|-|TRBV11-2|-
TGTGCCAGCAGCTTAGGCGTTGACCGGGGGGCGTTAGGCGAAAAACTGTTTTTT
CASSLGVDRGALGEKLFF
>TRBJ2-1|TRBD2|TRBV2|-
TGTGCCAGCAGATCCGGGACTAGTGGGGAGCAGTTCTTC
CASRSGTSGEQFF
>TRBJ2-1|TRBD2|TRBV4-1|few
TGCGCCAGCAGCACTCAACTAGCGGGGGGGGATGAGCAGTTCTTC
CASSTQLAGGDEQFF
>TRBJ2-5|-|TRBV19|-
TGTGCCAGTACAAAAGGGGTCCGGACGTACTTC
CASTKGVRTYF
>TRBJ2-2|-|TRBV3-1/TRBV3-2|-
TGTGCCAGCAGCCAAGCCCCAGGTAGTAGGCTCACCGGGGAGCTGTTTTTT
CASSQAPGSRLTGELFF
>TRBJ2-6|-|TRBV5-4|-
TGTGCCAGCAGCTCACCGGGGGCTGGGGCCAACGTCCTGACTTTC
CASSSPGAGANVLTF
>TRBJ2-7|TRBD2|TRBV7-7|medium-sized
TGTGCCAGCAGCCTGACTGCGGGAGGGTTGGACGAGCAGTACTTC
CASSLTAGGLDEQYF
>TRBJ2-5|-|TRBV7-9|-
TGTGCCAGCAGCTTAGGTCCGGGAGTGGGTCAAGAGACCCAGTACTTC
CASSLGPGVGQETQYF
>TRBJ1-4|TRBD1|TRBV6-2/TRBV6-3|-
TGTGCCAGCAGATACGGACAGGCCTATAATGAAAAACTGTTTTTT
CASRYGQAYNEKLFF
>TRBJ1-6|-|TRBV15|-
TGTGCCACCAGCAGAGATGGACCAGGGGATAATTCACCCCTCCACTTT
CATSRDGPGDNSPLHF
>TRBJ1-1|TRBD1|TRBV10-1|once
TGCGCCAGCAGTGAGTCGAGGGGACAGCGAGGCGCTTTCTTT
CASSESRGQRGAFF
>TRBJ2-1|TRBD2|TRBV9|-
TGTGCCAGCAGCGTACGACTAGCGGGGGGTAGCGATGAGCAGTTCTTC
CASSVRLAGGSDEQFF
>TRBJ2-7|-|TRBV3-1/TRBV3-2|-
TGTGCCAGCAGCCATCGGGATGCCGAGCAGTACTTC
CASSHRDAEQYF
>TRBJ2-1|TRBD2|TRBV7-3|-
TGTGCCAGCAGCTTAAAAGGGAGGGGTCCCTACAATGAGCAGTTCTTC
CASSLKGRGPYNEQFF
>TRBJ2-7|-|TRBV5-4|-
TGTGCCAGCAGCTTGGCCCAATACGAGCAGTACTTC
CASSLAQYEQYF
>TRBJ1-1|TRBD1|TRBV19|few
TGTGCCAGTAGTATAGTGGGACAGGGGTCGACTGAAGCTTTCTTT
CASSIVGQGSTEAFF
>TRBJ1-5|TRBD1|TRBV7-9|-
TGTGCCAGCAGCTTAGGACAGGGTGGTGGCAGCAATCAGCCCCAGCATTTT
CASSLGQGGGSNQPQHF
>TRBJ2-2|-|TRBV9|-
TGTGCCAGCAGCGCCCCTTCGGGGGGCACGGGCACCGGGGAGCTGTTTTTT
CASSAPSGGTGTGELFF
>TRBJ1-4|-|TRBV6-2/TRBV6-3|-
TGTGCCAGCAGTTACGCCAGGGCGCTTAATGAAAAACTGTTTTTT
CASSYARALNEKLFF
>TRBJ2-7|-|TRBV28|once
TGTGCCAGCAGTTTTCTTTCGGGATCCTACGAGCAGTACTTC
CASSFLSGSYEQYF
>TRBJ2-3|-|TRBV3-1/TRBV3-2|-
TGTGACACCTACCCTCCGGGGAAGACAGATACGCAGTATTTT
CDTYPPGKTDTQYF
>TRBJ2-7|TRBD2|TRBV6-7|-
TGTGCCAGCAGCCCTCTACTAGCGGGGGGTTACGAGCAGTACTTC
CASSPLLAGGYEQYF
>TRBJ2-7|-|TRBV27|few
TGTGCCAGCAGTTGGGTCCTAGGAGTTGAGCAGTACTTC
CASSWVLGVEQYF
>TRBJ2-2|-|TRBV7-3|-
TGTGCCAGCAGCTTAATTAGGGGCACCGGGGAGCTGTTTTTT
CASSLIRGTGELFF
>TRBJ1-2|-|TRBV6-1|-
TGTGCCAGCAGTGAAGACAGCAACTATGGCTACACCTTC
CASSEDSNYGYTF
>TRBJ1-2|-|TRBV4-1|-
TGCGCCAGCAGCCAAGACCTCTATGGCTACACCTTC
CASSQDLYGYTF
>TRBJ2-7|TRBD1|TRBV9|once
TGTGCCAGCAGCGTAGCTGGGACAGCCTCCTACGAGCAGTACTTC
CASSVAGTASYEQYF
>TRBJ1-4|-|TRBV2|-
TGTGCCAGCAGTGATCAGCAGGGGATGAATGAAAAACTGTTTTTT
CASSDQQGMNEKLFF